This T cell receptor (beta chain) appears in the sequencing data of a study of T cells in localized non-small cell lung cancer. Findings of the study overall: Longer overall survival was linked to higher blood T cell density.

Here immunoSEQ multiplex PCR was the method, and the copy in TCRdb shows in-frame clones only, minus some. The profile shows roughly 89,000 clones, around 90% of them singletons. This CDR3 has 14 residues. Trimming took off 4 bases at V and 6 bases at J, with 16 bases between the two ends. Germline V CDR1 and CDR2: SGHRS, YFSETQ. A word on this clone: No antigen is known for it.

Sequenced material: PBMCs, taken before any cancer treatment. This sequence originates from a woman aged 35-75 years with stage II squamous cell lung carcinoma. The rearrangement links TRBV5-1 to TRBJ1-2; tentative D call: TRBD1 (5 bases). The CDR3 loop is CASSRPGGFDGYTF. In DNA form, the CDR3 reads TGCGCCAGCAGCCGCCCGGGGGGATTTGATGGCTACACCTTC.